This T cell receptor (beta chain) was found in a study of Tregs in tolerant kidney transplant recipients. This table comes from immunoSEQ multiplex PCR, and its TCRdb copy is limited to in-frame clones, with some not included. The table has about 120,000 clones, roughly 93% seen once. Study-wide results and caveats: Few patients were studied, so findings need validation in larger groups.

Unstimulated regulatory T cells (CD4+CD25+CD127-), CD4+CD25- non-regulatory cells, CD4 and CD8 cells were FACS-sorted from thawed PBMCs. Remarks on this clone: Its antigen is not identified.

The sequencing sample was made of CD4+ T cells from blood. The origin of this receptor is a human donor in good health.

CDR3 DNA sequence: TGCGCCAGCAGCCTTCACACTGCTAACTATGGCTACACCTTC. Residues: CASSLHTANYGYTF. This chain connects TRBV5-1 to TRBJ1-2; no firm D call. The CDR3 contains 14 residues. Trimming cost V 4 bases and J 0 bases, with 10 bases left between them. Germline loops: CDR1 SGHRS, CDR2 YFSETQ. Together with reference TRBV5-1 and TRBJ1-2, the CDR3 gives the full variable domain: KAGVTQTPRYLIKTRGQQVTLSCSPISGHRSVSWYQQTPGQGLQFLFEYFSETQRNKGNFPGRFSGRQFSNSRSEMNVSTLELGDSALYLCASSLHTANYGYTFGSGTRLTVV.